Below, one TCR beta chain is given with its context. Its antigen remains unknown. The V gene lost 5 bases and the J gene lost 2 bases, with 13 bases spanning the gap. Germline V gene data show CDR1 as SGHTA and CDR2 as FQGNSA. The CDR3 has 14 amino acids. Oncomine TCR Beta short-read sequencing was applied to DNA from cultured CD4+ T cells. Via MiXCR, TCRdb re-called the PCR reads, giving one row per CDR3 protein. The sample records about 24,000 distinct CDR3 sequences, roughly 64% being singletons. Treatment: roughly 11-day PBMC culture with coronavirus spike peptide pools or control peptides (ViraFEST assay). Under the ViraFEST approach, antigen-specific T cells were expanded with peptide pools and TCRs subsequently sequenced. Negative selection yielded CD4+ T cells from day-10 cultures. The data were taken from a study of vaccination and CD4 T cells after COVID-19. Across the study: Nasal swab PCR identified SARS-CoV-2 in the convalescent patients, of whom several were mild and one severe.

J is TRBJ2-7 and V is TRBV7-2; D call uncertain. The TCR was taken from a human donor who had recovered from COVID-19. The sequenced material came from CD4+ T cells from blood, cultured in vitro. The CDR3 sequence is CASSTPTETYEQYF. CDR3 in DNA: TGTGCCAGCAGCACCCCCACAGAGACCTACGAGCAGTACTTC.